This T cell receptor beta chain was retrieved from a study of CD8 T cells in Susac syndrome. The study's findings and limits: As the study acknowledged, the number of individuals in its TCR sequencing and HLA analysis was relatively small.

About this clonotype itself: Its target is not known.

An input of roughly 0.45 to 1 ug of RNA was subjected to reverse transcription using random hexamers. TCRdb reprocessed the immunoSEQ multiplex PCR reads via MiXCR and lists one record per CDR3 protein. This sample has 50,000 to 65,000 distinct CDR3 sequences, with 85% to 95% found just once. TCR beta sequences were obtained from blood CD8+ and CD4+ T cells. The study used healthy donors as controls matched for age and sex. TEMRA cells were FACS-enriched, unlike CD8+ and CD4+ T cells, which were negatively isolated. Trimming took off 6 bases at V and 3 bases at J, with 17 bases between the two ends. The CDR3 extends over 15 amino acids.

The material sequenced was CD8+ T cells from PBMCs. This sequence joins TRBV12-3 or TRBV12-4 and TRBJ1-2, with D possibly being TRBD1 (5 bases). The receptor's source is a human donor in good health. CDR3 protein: CASSGTGLRDYGYTF. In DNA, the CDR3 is TGTGCCAGCAGCGGAACGGGACTCAGAGACTATGGCTACACCTTC.